Listed below are T cell receptor beta chains from one sample, sequenced in a study of blood T cell repertoires in COVID-19. This table comes from immunoSEQ multiplex PCR, and its TCRdb copy is limited to in-frame clones, with some not included. The table lists about 240,000 clones, 82% of them singletons. Sequencing was carried out using peripheral blood. These receptors were collected from a woman aged 18-30 years with acute or convalescent COVID-19. CDR3s include the opening cysteine and the closing phenylalanine or tryptophan. A D gene is named only where the DNA matches it firmly. Clone size is stated in some rows and not others, as once, few, many or a class when expanded.

CDR3: CASSPGQGAWETQYF
DNA: TGTGCCAGCAGTCCCGGACAGGGGGCCTGGGAGACCCAGTACTTC
D: TRBD1
J: TRBJ2-5
size: .
V: TRBV2

CDR3: CASSSPGQGGGTEAFF
DNA: TGTGCCAGCAGTTCCCCGGGACAGGGGGGGGGCACTGAAGCTTTCTTT
D: TRBD1
J: TRBJ1-1
size: once
V: TRBV28

CDR3: CASSQDLGGDNEQFF
DNA: TGCGCCAGCAGCCAAGATTTAGGGGGGGACAATGAGCAGTTCTTC
D: .
J: TRBJ2-1
size: .
V: TRBV4-1

CDR3: CASSLSGLVGTDTQYF
DNA: TGTGCCAGCAGCTTGTCTGGACTAGTGGGTACAGATACGCAGTATTTT
D: TRBD2
J: TRBJ2-3
size: .
V: TRBV5-4

CDR3: CASSLSSGSNPYNEQFF
DNA: TGCGCCAGCAGCTTGAGTAGCGGGAGTAACCCCTACAATGAGCAGTTCTTC
D: TRBD2
J: TRBJ2-1
size: .
V: TRBV5-1

CDR3: CASRPAGAPNEQFF
DNA: TGTGCCAGCAGGCCAGCGGGAGCCCCCAATGAGCAGTTCTTC
D: TRBD2
J: TRBJ2-1
size: .
V: TRBV6-5

CDR3: CASSLGTSGRGGTDTQYF
DNA: TGTGCCAGTAGCCTCGGGACTAGCGGGAGAGGAGGCACAGATACGCAGTATTTT
D: TRBD2
J: TRBJ2-3
size: few
V: TRBV19

CDR3: CSVATGSHGYTF
DNA: TGCAGCGTGGCGACAGGGTCCCATGGCTACACCTTC
D: TRBD1
J: TRBJ1-2
size: .
V: TRBV29-1

CDR3: CASSLWGTGKNTEAFF
DNA: TGTGCCAGCAGCTTATGGGGGACAGGGAAAAACACTGAAGCTTTCTTT
D: TRBD1
J: TRBJ1-1
size: .
V: TRBV7-9

CDR3: CASTRTGNPYNEQFF
DNA: TGTGCCAGCACCCGAACAGGGAACCCGTACAATGAGCAGTTCTTC
D: .
J: TRBJ2-1
size: once
V: TRBV6-5

CDR3: CASSPTGTTEAFF
DNA: TGTGCCAGCTCACCTACCGGGACAACGGAAGCTTTCTTT
D: .
J: TRBJ1-1
size: .
V: TRBV18

CDR3: CASSYGQVREQYF
DNA: TGTGCCAGCAGCTATGGACAGGTCAGGGAGCAGTACTTC
D: TRBD1
J: TRBJ2-7
size: .
V: TRBV11-1

CDR3: CASSDRDWQPQHF
DNA: TGTGCCAGCAGTGATCGGGATTGGCAGCCCCAGCATTTT
D: .
J: TRBJ1-5
size: .
V: TRBV12-3/TRBV12-4

CDR3: CASIELAAYNEQFF
DNA: TGTGCCAGCATCGAATTAGCGGCTTACAATGAGCAGTTCTTC
D: .
J: TRBJ2-1
size: .
V: TRBV2

CDR3: CASSLQGQYGYTF
DNA: TGTGCCAGCAGTTTACAGGGGCAGTATGGCTACACCTTC
D: .
J: TRBJ1-2
size: .
V: TRBV27

CDR3: CASKPGQGYTGELFF
DNA: TGTGCCAGTAAACCGGGACAGGGATATACCGGGGAGCTGTTTTTT
D: TRBD1
J: TRBJ2-2
size: .
V: TRBV19

CDR3: CASSLVAGPGGNEQFF
DNA: TGTGCCAGCAGCTTAGTCGCAGGGCCAGGGGGGAATGAGCAGTTCTTC
D: .
J: TRBJ2-1
size: .
V: TRBV7-2

CDR3: CASSAPTSGRPGANVLTF
DNA: TGTGCCAGCAGCGCCCCGACTAGCGGTCGTCCCGGGGCCAACGTCCTGACTTTC
D: TRBD2
J: TRBJ2-6
size: once
V: TRBV9

CDR3: CASSGQLNTEAFF
DNA: TGTGCCAGCAGCGGACAGCTGAACACTGAAGCTTTCTTT
D: .
J: TRBJ1-1
size: .
V: TRBV13

CDR3: CASSFLAGGPLNTDTQYF
DNA: TGTGCCAGCAGTTTTTTAGCGGGAGGGCCCCTAAACACAGATACGCAGTATTTT
D: TRBD2
J: TRBJ2-3
size: .
V: TRBV28

CDR3: CASSPRAFF
DNA: TGTGCCAGCAGCCCTAGGGCTTTCTTT
D: .
J: TRBJ1-1
size: once
V: TRBV7-6

CDR3: CAIRRGQGFFTDTQYF
DNA: TGTGCCATCAGACGGGGACAGGGGTTTTTCACAGATACGCAGTATTTT
D: TRBD1
J: TRBJ2-3
size: .
V: TRBV10-3

CDR3: CASSPTASGSKNYNEQFF
DNA: TGTGCCAGCAGCCCAACGGCTAGCGGTTCAAAAAACTACAATGAGCAGTTCTTC
D: TRBD2
J: TRBJ2-1
size: .
V: TRBV6-2/TRBV6-3

CDR3: CASSRYQETQYF
DNA: TGTGCCAGCTCTAGATACCAAGAGACCCAGTACTTC
D: .
J: TRBJ2-5
size: .
V: TRBV18

CDR3: CASSSYNGRWNTEAFF
DNA: TGTGCCAGCAGTTCGTATAACGGGAGGTGGAACACTGAAGCTTTCTTT
D: .
J: TRBJ1-1
size: .
V: TRBV27

CDR3: CASILGIINGYTF
DNA: TGTGCCAGCATCCTCGGGATCATCAATGGCTACACCTTC
D: .
J: TRBJ1-2
size: many
V: TRBV2

CDR3: CASSLDNVKQYF
DNA: TGTGCCAGCAGCTTAGATAATGTAAAGCAGTACTTC
D: .
J: TRBJ2-7
size: .
V: TRBV11-2

CDR3: CASSRALQGPGNTIYF
DNA: TGTGCCAGCAGTCGGGCCCTACAGGGGCCTGGAAACACCATATATTTT
D: TRBD1
J: TRBJ1-3
size: .
V: TRBV5-6

CDR3: CASSASGGSSYEQYF
DNA: TGTGCCAGCAGCGCTAGCGGGGGGAGCTCCTACGAGCAGTACTTC
D: TRBD2
J: TRBJ2-7
size: .
V: TRBV7-2

CDR3: CASSLFGGPGLSNQPQHF
DNA: TGTGCCAGTAGTTTATTCGGTGGACCGGGACTAAGCAATCAGCCCCAGCATTTT
D: .
J: TRBJ1-5
size: .
V: TRBV19

CDR3: CASSDRNTGELFF
DNA: TGTGCCAGCAGCGATAGAAACACCGGGGAGCTGTTTTTT
D: .
J: TRBJ2-2
size: once
V: TRBV9

CDR3: CASSLASRGSYGYTF
DNA: TGTGCCAGCAGTTTGGCTTCCAGGGGGTCCTATGGCTACACCTTC
D: TRBD1
J: TRBJ1-2
size: .
V: TRBV28

CDR3: CASSSRLTAYNEQFF
DNA: TGTGCCAGCAGCTCACGATTGACAGCCTACAATGAGCAGTTCTTC
D: .
J: TRBJ2-1
size: .
V: TRBV28

CDR3: CASRVDAGLYEQYF
DNA: TGTGCCAGCAGGGTAGATGCAGGGCTCTACGAGCAGTACTTC
D: .
J: TRBJ2-7
size: .
V: TRBV6-5

CDR3: CASSQDKAGGPDTQYF
DNA: TGCGCCAGCAGCCAAGATAAAGCGGGAGGGCCAGATACGCAGTATTTT
D: TRBD2
J: TRBJ2-3
size: .
V: TRBV4-3

CDR3: CASSILVTGTGELFF
DNA: TGTGCCAGCAGCATTTTAGTGACGGGCACCGGGGAGCTGTTTTTT
D: .
J: TRBJ2-2
size: .
V: TRBV5-5

CDR3: CASSSDGGEQFF
DNA: TGCGCCAGCAGCTCGGACGGAGGGGAGCAGTTCTTC
D: .
J: TRBJ2-1
size: .
V: TRBV5-1

CDR3: CASSLGGHQETQYF
DNA: TGTGCCAGCAGCCTGGGGGGGCACCAAGAGACCCAGTACTTC
D: .
J: TRBJ2-5
size: .
V: TRBV14

CDR3: CASSYINQPQHF
DNA: TGTGCCAGCAGTTATATCAATCAGCCCCAGCATTTT
D: .
J: TRBJ1-5
size: .
V: TRBV6-6

CDR3: CASSLVTYASRQYF
DNA: TGTGCCAGCAGCTTAGTAACTTATGCGTCACGTCAGTACTTC
D: .
J: TRBJ2-7
size: once
V: TRBV7-9

CDR3: CASSLDFGTGYGYTF
DNA: TGTGCCAGCAGTTTAGACTTCGGGACAGGCTATGGCTACACCTTC
D: TRBD1
J: TRBJ1-2
size: .
V: TRBV28

CDR3: CASSDRSGSYEQYF
DNA: TGTGCCAGCAGTGACCGAAGCGGGTCCTACGAGCAGTACTTC
D: .
J: TRBJ2-7
size: .
V: TRBV6-4

CDR3: CASTFLSSDTQYF
DNA: TGTGCCAGCACTTTCTTGAGCTCAGATACGCAGTATTTT
D: .
J: TRBJ2-3
size: .
V: TRBV27

CDR3: CASSLVRESYEQYF
DNA: TGTGCCAGCAGCTTAGTGCGGGAGAGCTACGAGCAGTACTTC
D: TRBD2
J: TRBJ2-7
size: .
V: TRBV7-2

CDR3: CASSGGQYNSPLHF
DNA: TGTGCCAGCAGCGGGGGACAGTATAATTCACCCCTCCACTTT
D: TRBD1
J: TRBJ1-6
size: .
V: TRBV9